Reported below is one TCR beta chain. Other DNA sequences in this sample translate to the same CDR3. Donors, healthy HIV-negative adults, lacked recent acute infections or vaccinations. CDR1 and CDR2 from the germline V gene are WSHSY and SAAADI. Trimming took off 3 bases at V and 3 bases at J, with 8 bases between the two ends. This CDR3 has 13 amino acids. This sample is drawn from a study of shared clonotypes between healthy human individuals. Study-level information: Aged between 18 and 49, the donors were a couple of women and three men.

Deep was the level at which the assay was run. The sequencing of unsorted PBMC DNA took place on ten immunoSEQ deep assay plates. Assay used: immunoSEQ multiplex PCR; TCRdb lists only in-frame clones, some missing. The table lists around 440,000 clones, around 77% of them singletons. The V gene is TRBV10-2, the J gene TRBJ1-1; D possibly corresponds to TRBD1 (6 bases). This TCR came from a woman in her 40s in good health. Some clones in this sample may be carry-over from other donors' samples. The sequenced material came from PBMCs. CDR3 coding DNA: TGCGCCAGCAGTGATGGACAGCACACTGAAGCTTTCTTT. It yields the protein CASSDGQHTEAFF.